The sequence of this T cell receptor (beta chain) was determined in a study of cytomegalovirus exposure and HLA in healthy donors. The CDR3 runs 13 residues. V lost 4 bases, J lost 2 bases, and 4 bases stayed unmatched. Germline V lookup: CDR1 SQVTM, CDR2 ANQGSEA. This clone was counted only a few times. What it recognizes is unknown. Findings and caveats of the study: The authors reported that TCR beta sequences could predict HLA-A and HLA-B alleles. These predictions were accurate for most subjects in the first cohort. Highly shared variants forming one cluster were likely a sequencing artifact. Reports showed the classifier diagnosing cytomegalovirus status with high specificity and sensitivity.

Researchers ran the PCR with 60 Vbeta and 13 Jbeta primers. This table comes from immunoSEQ multiplex PCR, and its TCRdb copy is limited to in-frame clones, with some not included. The sample shows 120,000 to 150,000 clones, approximately 80% of them seen only once. The J gene is TRBJ2-7, the V gene TRBV29-1; TRBD2 matches 8 bases. What was sequenced was PBMCs. The TCR originated in a young man in good health and CMV-seronegative. This chain's CDR3 is CSVATSDPYEQYF. The CDR3 region has the DNA TGCAGCGTTGCGACTAGCGATCCCTACGAGCAGTACTTC.